This entry concerns a single TCR beta chain. With 60 Vbeta and 13 Jbeta primers, the PCR was carried out. Some clones are missing from TCRdb's copy, which holds only in-frame ones; the method was immunoSEQ multiplex PCR. The sample holds approximately 130,000 clones, about three quarters seen once. The sample is drawn from a study of cytomegalovirus exposure and HLA in healthy donors. V was pared by 0 bases and J by 1 base, with 9 bases between. The CDR3 consists of 15 residues. Germline-derived CDR1 and CDR2 are MGHRA and YSYEKL. Input material: PBMCs. The source of this sequence is a man aged 25-45 years in good health and CMV-seronegative. The chain couples TRBV4-1 to TRBJ1-1, with D perhaps matching TRBD1 (5 bases). CDR3 amino acids: CASSQEGVGNTEAFF. The CDR3 nucleotides read TGCGCCAGCAGCCAAGAAGGGGTGGGGAACACTGAAGCTTTCTTT.